A selection of T cell receptor beta chains follows, all from one sample in a study of Ad26.COV2.S vaccination and SARS-CoV-2 variants. Some clones are missing from TCRdb's copy, which holds only in-frame ones; the method was immunoSEQ multiplex PCR. The data contain fewer than 150,000 clones, roughly 90% of them seen just once; the ten biggest clones take up 5%. Specimen: peripheral blood, collected after recovery from COVID-19. These receptors were obtained from a human donor who had recovered from COVID-19. Each CDR3 is given with its conserved first and last residue.

v_gene	CDR3aa
TRBV6-2/TRBV6-3	CASSIQREPNQPQHF
TRBV11-2	CASSLTLGGYNEQFF
TRBV6-5	CATDSPKAEAFF
TRBV10-1	CASSVDPEGDTQYF
TRBV19	CASTGAGHLAQYF
TRBV20-1	CSASRRGGRETQYF
TRBV18	CASSQGLADYNEQFF
TRBV9	CASSPGPTEADTQYF
TRBV19	CASSFGQVGYQPQHF
TRBV4-3	CASSQADGALGNTIYF
TRBV12-5	CASGLVQGGEFNQPQHF
TRBV25-1	CASSPGTTEAFF
TRBV18	CASSPPDTVRTEAFF
TRBV7-2	CASSAQGSLNTGELFF
TRBV28	CASSLYGASTNEKLFF
TRBV5-4	CASSLRLSSYEQYF
TRBV27	CASSSRRGIGYTF
TRBV5-4	CASSLSATSSFKDTQYF